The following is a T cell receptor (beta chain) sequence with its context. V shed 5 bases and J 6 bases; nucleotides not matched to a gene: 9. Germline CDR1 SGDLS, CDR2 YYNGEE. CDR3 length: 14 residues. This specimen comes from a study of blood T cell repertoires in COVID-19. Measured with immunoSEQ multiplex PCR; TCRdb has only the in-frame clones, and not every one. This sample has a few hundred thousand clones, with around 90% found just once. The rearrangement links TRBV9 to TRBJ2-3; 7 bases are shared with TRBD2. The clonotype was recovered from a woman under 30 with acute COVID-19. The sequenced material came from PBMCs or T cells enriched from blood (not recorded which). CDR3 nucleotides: TGTGCCAGCAGTGCGGGAGCACCCGCGGATACGCAGTATTTT. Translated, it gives CASSAGAPADTQYF.